The rows below give T cell receptor beta chains drawn from one sample of a study of T cells in Graves' hyperthyroidism and ophthalmopathy. MiXCR, run by TCRdb on the multiplex PCR reads, gives a single entry per CDR3 protein. Of about 370,000 distinct CDR3 sequences listed, roughly 15% are singletons. Specimen: blood. These receptors all stem from a woman aged 60-75 years with Graves' ophthalmopathy. Each CDR3 is given without its conserved first and last residue. Not all rows give a size; the values are once, few, many and, for expanded clones, a class.

cdr3_length	v_call	j_call	clone_size	cdr3_aa
13	TRBV2	TRBJ1-2	many	ASRNRGQGAYGYT
10	TRBV29-1	TRBJ2-1	few	SVVGQVNEQF
12	TRBV11-2	TRBJ1-5	many	ASSLGSYNQPQH
12	TRBV5-1	TRBJ2-1	NA	ASSEGQVSNEQF
14	TRBV9	TRBJ2-2	NA	ASSGGLAANTGELF
12	TRBV2	TRBJ2-7	many	ASFAGQGFGEQY
13	TRBV7-9	TRBJ2-1	few	ASSLVPLGDNEQF
13	TRBV18	TRBJ2-3	many	ASSSPGTSTDTQY
13	TRBV6-5	TRBJ1-1	NA	ASSYGGGEALWVF
13	TRBV3-1	TRBJ2-5	many	ASSPLTSGAETQY
11	TRBV9	TRBJ2-7	few	ASNADSYEEQY
13	TRBV19	TRBJ2-1	NA	ASSIGGQENNEQF
12	TRBV28	TRBJ1-1	many	ASRHNGMNTEAF
13	TRBV11-2	TRBJ2-5	many	ASSPRGGLVETQY
12	TRBV2	TRBJ2-5	many	ASSDSSNKETQY
10	TRBV20-1	TRBJ2-7	many	SALAISYEQY
14	TRBV25-1	TRBJ1-3	few	ASSAPGLNSGNTIY
14	TRBV4-2	TRBJ1-5	NA	ASSRYVQTVNQPQH
11	TRBV3-1	TRBJ2-2	NA	ASSQSHTGELF
14	TRBV7-2	TRBJ1-4	NA	ASSFRGALTNEKLF
11	TRBV5-1	TRBJ2-1	many	ASSSGQGYEQF
11	TRBV20-1	TRBJ1-3	few	SAYRGSGNTIY
14	TRBV2	TRBJ2-1	many	ASSERPGPGYNEQF
10	TRBV12-3/TRBV12-4	TRBJ2-1	NA	ASTWGNNEQF
9	TRBV24-1	TRBJ2-1	NA	ATGERNEQF
14	TRBV28	TRBJ1-1	many	ASRESPGGAGTEAF